The T cell receptor (beta chain) under discussion was sequenced for a study of monozygotic twins with inflammatory bowel disease. TCRdb reprocessed the 5' RACE reads and stores each CDR3 protein as one record, lacking DNA. The sample has about 300,000 distinct CDR3 sequences. The CDR3 is 16 amino acids. The specimen was blood. This rearrangement joins TRBV12-3 or TRBV12-4 to TRBJ2-5; TCRdb designates TRBD1, a call that cannot be tested without DNA. This clonotype originated in a human donor with ulcerative colitis or Crohn's disease, or a healthy co-twin of an affected twin (not recorded which). CDR3 amino acids: CASSFRVGRGLETQYF.